This T cell receptor (beta chain) was retrieved from a study of cytomegalovirus exposure and HLA in healthy donors. Background on the study: Researchers found that just over 80% of under 450 genotyped donors fell within the Caucasian-associated ancestry cluster.

CDR3 length equals 13 residues. The V gene lost 4 bases and the J gene lost 3 bases, with 7 bases spanning the gap. Looked up from germline, CDR1 is LNHDA and CDR2 is SQIVND (reference sequence). Whereas donors were nominally healthy upon sampling, unrecorded immune exposures were probable. Primers included in the PCR were 60 Vbeta and 13 Jbeta primers. Some clones are missing from TCRdb's copy, which holds only in-frame ones; the method was immunoSEQ multiplex PCR. The sample lists tens of thousands of clones; roughly 73% were seen once. This clonotype originated in a woman in her thirties or forties in good health and CMV-seronegative. The sample was PBMCs. The genes are TRBV19 and TRBJ1-5; tentative D call: TRBD1 (5 bases). The CDR3 spells CASSKGINQPQHF. The CDR3 coding sequence is TGTGCCAGTAGTAAGGGGATCAATCAGCCCCAGCATTTT. Looking up the rest from reference TRBV19 and TRBJ1-5 gives the full variable domain: DGGITQSPKYLFRKEGQNVTLSCEQNLNHDAMYWYRQDPGQGLRLIYYSQIVNDFQKGDIAEGYSVSREKKESFPLTVTSAQKNPTAFYLCASSKGINQPQHFGDGTRLSIL.